This T cell receptor (beta chain) was identified during a study of control samples from healthy donors and cancer patients. The repertoire was sequenced with immunoSEQ multiplex PCR; TCRdb's copy has only in-frame clones and lacks some. The table has about 160,000 clones, around 90% seen once; the top ten hold more than 10%. Trimming left V 5 bases short and J 6 bases short, with 16 bases between. Germline values: CDR1 SNHLY, CDR2 FYNNEI. The CDR3 consists of 15 residues. The source of this sequence is a man aged 25 to 40 in good health. Sample: blood. This chain joins TRBV2 and TRBJ1-4; possibly TRBD1 for D (6 bases). CDR3 in DNA: TGTGCCAGCAGTTTTGGACAGCCCCGGGATGAAAAACTGTTTTTT. It is translated as CASSFGQPRDEKLFF.